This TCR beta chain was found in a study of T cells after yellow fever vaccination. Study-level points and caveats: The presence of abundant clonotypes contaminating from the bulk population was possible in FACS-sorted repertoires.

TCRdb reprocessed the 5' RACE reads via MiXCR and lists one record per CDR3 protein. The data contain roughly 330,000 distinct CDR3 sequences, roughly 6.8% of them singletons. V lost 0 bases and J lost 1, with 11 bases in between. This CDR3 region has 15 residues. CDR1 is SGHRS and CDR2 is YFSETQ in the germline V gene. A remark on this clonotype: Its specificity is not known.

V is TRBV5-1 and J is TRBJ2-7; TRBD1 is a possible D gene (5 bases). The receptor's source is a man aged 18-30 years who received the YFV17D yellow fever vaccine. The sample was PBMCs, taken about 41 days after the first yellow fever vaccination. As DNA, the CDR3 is TGCGCCAGCAGCTTGGATGGCAGGGCGTCCTACGAGCAGTACTTC. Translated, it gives CASSLDGRASYEQYF.